The present T cell receptor (beta chain) was sequenced within a study of blood T cells in healthy people across ages (dated by TCRdb to the mid-2010s). As for the study more broadly: In model experiments, roughly one uniquely barcoded TCR beta cDNA molecule per two T cells was captured by template switching. Age-related changes in TCR beta repertoire diversity were measured in the study by deep sequencing normalized with unique cDNA molecular identifiers. Four age groups were formed from the donors: young (average 16 years), middle-aged (just under 40), aged (approximately 60) and long-lived (around 80). To avoid experimental bias, donors of different ages were spread randomly across the sequencing lanes. The study analyzed two additional independent replicas of 1 million unique cDNA reads from the same blood draw for two donors, one aged 18 to 30 and one aged 80 or older.

The library was generated by 5' RACE. A second PCR of about 7 to 12 cycles was performed with a sample-barcoded 5' primer and a J-beta primer mix. A template-switch 5' adaptor carrying 12 random nucleotides introduced a unique molecular identifier onto each TCR beta cDNA molecule. Each sample yielded at least 3 million CDR3-containing paired-end reads. All of the RNA was converted into first-strand cDNA using the Mint cDNA synthesis kit, with a TRBC-specific oligonucleotide serving as the primer. All cDNA was treated with uracil-DNA glycosylase and then went through a first 18-cycle PCR with the universal primers M1SS and BC2_uni_R. As for the authors' bioinformatics: Each sample was normalized by randomly selecting 1 million high-quality reads, each carrying a distinct molecular identifier. Reads sharing molecular identifiers were discarded rather than binned into consensus sequences. MiTCR, run with a Q25 quality threshold and the strictest error-elimination algorithm, handled CDR3 identification, clonotype clustering and error correction. A nonparametric unseen species model with Euler transformation was used to estimate lower-bound total TCR beta diversity. TCRdb reworked the public reads: Q25 trimming with fastp, MiXCR clone assembly, productive beta chains retained. Rows are combined by CDR3 protein, so each entry shows the most common genes and DNA. It is TCRdb's table, rather than the study itself, that gives the V and J calls and clone size. The sample profile shows around 1,900,000 distinct CDR3 sequences; approximately 40% of them were found once. The ten largest clones add up to under 25% of the sample.

In regard to this clonotype: Which antigen it targets is not known. The input lacks base qualities; no much larger clone sits a single base away.

The full study reports these points: Because donor CMV infection status was unknown, age-related changes in expanded clonotypes were potentially confounded. Compared with the aged group, more naive CD4+ T cells, fewer expanded clones and increased TCR diversity were shown by the long-lived group, suggesting age selection. Observed TCR beta diversity correlated strongly with the percentage of naive T cells measured by flow cytometry. Observed TCR beta diversity per million T cells fell roughly linearly with age, and a significant reduction was already apparent by age around 44. Estimates of total diversity based on one million sequenced T cells were considered lower bounds and underestimates. Bulk unsorted PBMC profiling prevented conclusive comparison of naive and antigen-experienced compartments.

The donors were 40 or so Caucasian individuals from Russia, aged roughly 6 to 90 years, who were systemically healthy. Each donor gave ten milliliters of peripheral blood, drawn into EDTA-treated Vacutainer tubes. Ficoll-Paque density-gradient centrifugation was used to isolate PBMCs, with at least 6.5 million obtained per sample. Trizol reagent was used to extract total RNA from the PBMCs, yielding at least 6 micrograms per sample. The percentages of naive CD45RAhigh/CD27high T cells were determined by flow cytometry on a PBMC aliquot from every donor. For CDR1 and CDR2, the germline V gene lists KGHSH and LQKENI. A distance of 18 bases separates the germline ends of V and J, which lose 5 bases and 8 bases respectively. Measured from the cysteine to the phenylalanine, the CDR3 is 15 residues long. Kept here is only the CDR3 DNA, which spans 45 bases and is read in frame from base 1.

This TCR was sampled from a human donor in good health. The rearranged segments are TRBV18 and TRBJ1-4, with the D gene not confidently named. The sequencing sample was made of blood. CDR3 region: CASSSDHPTNEKLFF. The base sequence is TGTGCCAGCTCATCGGATCACCCTACCAACGAAAAACTGTTTTTT.